This T cell receptor (beta chain) is from a study of CD8 T cells in ankylosing spondylitis. Trimming took off 3 bases at V and 5 bases at J, with 10 bases between the two ends. There are 13 residues in the CDR3. From germline, CDR1 is SGHDN and CDR2 FVKESK. Comment on this clonotype: Its target is unknown.

The authors made TCR beta libraries by quantitative 5'-RACE with molecular barcodes. In TCRdb, the 5' RACE reads were re-called with MiXCR into one record per CDR3 protein. The data show about 420,000 distinct CDR3 sequences, 20% to 25% seen once. The study, taken as a whole, reports: Disease-associated clones were reportedly significantly overrepresented in matched ankylosing spondylitis synovial fluid. In ankylosing spondylitis blood, a motif of roughly eight highly homologous TCR beta variants appeared characteristic. Clones that were linked to disease were CD8+ and were relatively rare in peripheral blood. Prior work had noted some motif variants in reactive arthritis blood and synovial fluid.

The origin of this receptor is a male donor with ankylosing spondylitis. The chain links TRBV14 to TRBJ1-1, with D unclear. Sequencing was performed on blood, either unsorted or a sorted T cell fraction (not recorded which). CDR3 in DNA: TGTGCCAGCAGCCAGATCGCCAGGACTGAAGCTTTCTTT. Protein sequence: CASSQIARTEAFF.